A single count supports the clone carrying this T cell receptor beta chain. The antigen is undetermined. This entry comes from a study of regulatory T cells in long-lasting Graves disease. Time point defined: persistent/refractory GD, antithyroid drugs over 5 years with positive TRAb. There was RNA extracted from PBMCs, and the TCR library was made from it. EDTA tubes were used for drawing around 8.8 milliliters of peripheral blood. Libraries of TCR beta came from iRepertoire HTBI primers plus Arm-PCR of CDR3 regions. TCRdb passed the multiplex PCR reads through MiXCR, listing each CDR3 protein once. The sample shows some 430,000 distinct CDR3 sequences, under 25% of them seen only once. General observations from the study: Persistent patients shared thousands of public clonotypes among themselves. Newly diagnosed patients shared fewer, at nearly 1,000. Less diverse TCR repertoires were seen in persistent Graves' patients than in newly diagnosed ones.

Germline V gene lookup returns CDR1 SGHRS and CDR2 YFSETQ. Trimming stripped 4 bases from V and 6 bases from J, with 14 bases between. This CDR3 spans 13 amino acids. The V gene is TRBV5-1, the J gene TRBJ2-7, with D perhaps TRBD2 (6 bases). The sample was peripheral blood mononuclear cells (PBMCs), taken when the disease was refractory, from a patient treated with antithyroid drugs. The TCR sequence derives from a female donor with Graves disease. CDR3 DNA: TGCGCCAGCAGCCCCCCGGGGGTGGTCGAGCAGTACTTC. Its protein product is CASSPPGVVEQYF.